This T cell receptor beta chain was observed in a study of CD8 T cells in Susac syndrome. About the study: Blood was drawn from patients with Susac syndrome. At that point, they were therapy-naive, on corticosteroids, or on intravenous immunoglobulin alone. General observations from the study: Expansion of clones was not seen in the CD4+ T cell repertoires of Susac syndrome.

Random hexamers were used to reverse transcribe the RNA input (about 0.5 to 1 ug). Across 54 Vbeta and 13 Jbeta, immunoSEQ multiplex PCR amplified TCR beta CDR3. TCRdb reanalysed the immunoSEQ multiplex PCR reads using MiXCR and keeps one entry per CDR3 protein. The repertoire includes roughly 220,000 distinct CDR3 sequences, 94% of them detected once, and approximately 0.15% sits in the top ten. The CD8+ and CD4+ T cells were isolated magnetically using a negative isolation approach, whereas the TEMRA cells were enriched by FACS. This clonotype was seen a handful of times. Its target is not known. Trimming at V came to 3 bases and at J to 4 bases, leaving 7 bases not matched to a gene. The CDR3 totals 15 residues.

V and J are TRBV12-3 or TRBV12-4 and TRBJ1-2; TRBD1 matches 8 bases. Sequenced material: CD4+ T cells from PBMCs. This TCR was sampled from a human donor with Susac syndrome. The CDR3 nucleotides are TGTGCCAGCAGTTTGTCGACAGGGGTGGCCTATGGCTACACCTTC. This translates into CASSLSTGVAYGYTF.